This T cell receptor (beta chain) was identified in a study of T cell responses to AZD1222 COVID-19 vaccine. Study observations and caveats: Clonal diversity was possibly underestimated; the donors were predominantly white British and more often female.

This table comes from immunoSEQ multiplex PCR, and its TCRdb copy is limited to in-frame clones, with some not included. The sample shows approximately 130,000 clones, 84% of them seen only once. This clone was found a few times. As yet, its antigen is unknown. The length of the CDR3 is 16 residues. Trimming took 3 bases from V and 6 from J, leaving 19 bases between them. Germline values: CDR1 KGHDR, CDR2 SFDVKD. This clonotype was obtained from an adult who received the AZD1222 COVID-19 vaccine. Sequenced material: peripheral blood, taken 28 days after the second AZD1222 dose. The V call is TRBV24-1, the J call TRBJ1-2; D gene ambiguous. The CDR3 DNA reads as TGTGCCACCAGTGATCCCCTGGCGCCCGGGGTGAATGGCTACACCTTC. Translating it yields CATSDPLAPGVNGYTF.